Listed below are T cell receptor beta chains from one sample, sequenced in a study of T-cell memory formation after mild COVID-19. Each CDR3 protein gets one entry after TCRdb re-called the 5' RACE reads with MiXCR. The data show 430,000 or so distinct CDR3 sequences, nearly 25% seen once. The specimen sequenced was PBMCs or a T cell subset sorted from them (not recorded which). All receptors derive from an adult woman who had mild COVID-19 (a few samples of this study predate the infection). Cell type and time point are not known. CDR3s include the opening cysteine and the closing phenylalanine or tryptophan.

CASSLGTDLYSNQPQHF	TRBV12-3/TRBV12-4	TRBJ1-5
CAIEGLGTEAFF	TRBV10-3	TRBJ1-1
CASSLFGDKRLNEQFF	TRBV12-3/TRBV12-4	TRBJ2-1
CSVGGQGYHEQFF	TRBV29-1	TRBJ2-1
CASSYQSQINTGELFF	TRBV7-8	TRBJ2-2
CASSQVRGTIYF	TRBV4-1	TRBJ1-3
CASSPPFGDYGYTF	TRBV4-1	TRBJ1-2
CSARGTGGFINEQYF	TRBV20-1	TRBJ2-7
CDSSPWMLTTDTQYF	TRBV9	TRBJ2-3
CASSLGRGIILGHEQYF	TRBV19	TRBJ2-7
CASSLGSGTPYEQYF	TRBV5-1	TRBJ2-7
CASSLWTSGVYNEQFF	TRBV28	TRBJ2-1
CASSQDGTTQHF	TRBV4-1	TRBJ1-5
CASSRYQETQYF	TRBV5-4	TRBJ2-5
CASSFLQGTLYNSPLHF	TRBV12-3/TRBV12-4	TRBJ1-6
CASRDTGTEQFF	TRBV2	TRBJ2-1
CSASSVSVLADTDTQYF	TRBV20-1	TRBJ2-3